Reported below is one T cell receptor beta chain. It lacks a known antigen. No much larger clone is present one base from it, and per-base qualities are unavailable. The study evaluated CTLA-4 blockade (ipilimumab) given together with focal radiation therapy in patients who had chemo-refractory metastatic non-small-cell lung cancer. The entry originates in a study of radiotherapy plus CTLA-4 blockade in lung cancer (dated by TCRdb to 2016 to 2018). Looking at the study overall: Among the enrolled patients, about 19% had an objective response, and about 29% reached disease control.

Measured from the cysteine to the phenylalanine, the CDR3 is 16 residues long. The entry retains the CDR3 DNA only, 48 bases that are in frame from base 1. After removal of 5 bases from V and 0 bases from J, the junction retains 7 bases not matched to a gene. Based on the germline V gene, the CDR1 and CDR2 sequences are SGHTA and FQGTGA. The protocol used for the library was the immunoSEQ multiplex PCR assay. TCRdb obtained this table from immuneACCESS and retained in-frame rearrangements with V and J assigned. These tables miss some clones; where compared with another copy, unresolved V genes account for less than half of the shortfall, and the remainder is unexplained. The sample has tens of thousands of clones on record, approximately 71% of them singletons. The biggest ten clones account for under 3% of the sample. Paper-wide results and their limitations: The strongest predictors of response were reported to be early dynamic shifts in blood T cell clones along with a rise in serum interferon-beta following radiation. After treatment with radiotherapy and ipilimumab, TCR clones that came from tumors expanded in the peripheral blood.

The sequence joins TRBV7-3 to TRBJ2-3, with 8 bases aligning to TRBD2. The sequence came from a human donor with non-small cell lung cancer whose response to radiotherapy plus ipilimumab could not be evaluated. The specimen comprised peripheral blood, sampled from a patient treated with radiotherapy plus ipilimumab. The CDR3 reads CASSLNGGGSTDTQYF. The DNA is as follows: TGTGCCAGCAGCCTCAACGGGGGGGGGAGCACAGATACGCAGTATTTT. Supplemented by the reference TRBV7-3 and TRBJ2-3 proteins around the CDR3, the complete variable domain is GAGVSQTPSNKVTEKGKYVELRCDPISGHTALYWYRQSLGQGPEFLIYFQGTGAADDSGLPNDRFFAVRPEGSVSTLKIQRTERGDSAVYLCASSLNGGGSTDTQYFGPGTRLTVL.